Listed below are T cell receptor beta chains from one sample, sequenced in a study of cytomegalovirus exposure and HLA in healthy donors. Data came from immunoSEQ multiplex PCR; TCRdb stores just in-frame clones and leaves some out. The sample records some 120,000 clones, over 60% being singletons. Material for sequencing was PBMCs. These receptors were taken from a man in his thirties or forties in good health and CMV-seropositive. Both conserved end residues are trimmed from each CDR3. The D gene is left open where the match is weak.

>TRBV11-2|-
ASSLGGREETQY
>TRBV5-5|-
ASSLEGYEQY
>TRBV4-1|TRBD1
ASSRPEGQDSTDTQY
>TRBV6-1|TRBD1
ASSEGSTGASYEQY
>TRBV5-4|-
ASTSLPGVEQY
>TRBV6-6|-
ASSYSGGGLTYEQY
>TRBV27|TRBD1
ASSLARWDRDSAEAF
>TRBV5-5|TRBD1
ASSLKWTGAYNEQF
>TRBV6-1|TRBD1
ASSVGQGRNYEQY
>TRBV5-1|-
ASSPTTESLGYT
>TRBV5-4|TRBD1
ASSLDRDYGYP
>TRBV7-2|TRBD1
ASSLQGGTEAF
>TRBV7-8|TRBD2
ASSSGLAGETDTQY
>TRBV2|-
ASSQETQY
>TRBV20-1|TRBD1
STQGKVEQY
>TRBV4-2|TRBD1
ASSRGQGADNEQF
>TRBV5-1|TRBD2
ASSLTSGGSIDTQY
>TRBV6-1|TRBD1
ASSEALNRIGTANTGELF
>TRBV28|TRBD1
ASSFLRGPSSGNTIY
>TRBV7-2|TRBD2
ASGVAGGDTQY
>TRBV5-1|TRBD1
ASSTGQGAYEQF
>TRBV6-6|-
ASSAGLLNSALH
>TRBV28|TRBD1
ASREGANTEAF
>TRBV6-5|-
ASSSTSRVPYGYT
>TRBV4-2|-
ASSQPLASGNEQF
>TRBV19|-
ASSISRGANEQF
>TRBV28|-
ASSSKGGDPRH
>TRBV10-3|TRBD2
AISGFGGEQF
>TRBV6-5|-
ASSYGPNSPLH
>TRBV29-1|-
SVPNRELRQPQH
>TRBV7-7|TRBD1
ASSPGTGADTIY
>TRBV4-1|-
ASSQAQAPGTDTQY
>TRBV12-5|-
ASGIPGNTGELF
>TRBV7-2|-
ASSLDRQETQY
>TRBV6-5|TRBD2
ASRKLAGLQETQY
>TRBV6-5|-
ASSYSGRSYYGYT
>TRBV25-1|TRBD1
ASTRGGTGRAF
>TRBV6-5|-
ASSSAGQPQH
>TRBV11-3|TRBD2
ASSSALAGVDEQF
>TRBV2|-
ASNRGTDTQY
>TRBV7-7|TRBD1
ASSSGQGIQETQY
>TRBV19|TRBD1
ASKAGGAEQY
>TRBV7-8|-
ASSRVRDNQPQH
>TRBV6-1|-
ASSERNYGYT
>TRBV11-2|TRBD1
ASSLGRGLWYGYT
>TRBV27|-
ASSMERDAYNEQF
>TRBV19|-
ASSIIAGTGELF
>TRBV28|-
ASGQFGETQY
>TRBV2|TRBD1
ASLLDRGNQPQH
>TRBV7-2|TRBD1
ASSPDRQGLRTQY
>TRBV7-9|-
ASSLQGAGEKLF
>TRBV7-2|-
ASSLARTDNSPLH
>TRBV7-3|-
ASSQGRNTGELF
>TRBV15|TRBD1
ATSITRQGARLNQPQH
>TRBV4-2|TRBD1
ASSLATGDYGYT
>TRBV5-6|TRBD1
ASSGLAGGQDTQY
>TRBV4-1|-
ASSQDWDLLGTYT
>TRBV30|-
AWSVLGFTNYGYT
>TRBV2|TRBD1
ASSGTGGMTYEQY